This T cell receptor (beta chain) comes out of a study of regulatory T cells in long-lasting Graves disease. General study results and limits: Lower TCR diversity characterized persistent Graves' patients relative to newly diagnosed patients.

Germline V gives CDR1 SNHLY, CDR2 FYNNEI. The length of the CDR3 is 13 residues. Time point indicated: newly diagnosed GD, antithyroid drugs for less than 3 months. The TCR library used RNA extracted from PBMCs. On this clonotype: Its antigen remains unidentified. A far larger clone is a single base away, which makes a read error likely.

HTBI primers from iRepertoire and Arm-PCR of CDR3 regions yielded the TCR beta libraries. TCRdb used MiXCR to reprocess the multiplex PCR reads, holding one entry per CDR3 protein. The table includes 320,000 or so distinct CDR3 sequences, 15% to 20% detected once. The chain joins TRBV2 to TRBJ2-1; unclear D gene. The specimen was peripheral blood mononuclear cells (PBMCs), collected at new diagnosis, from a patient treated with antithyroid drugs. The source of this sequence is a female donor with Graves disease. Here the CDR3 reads CASLPGGYNGQFF. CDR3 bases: TGTGCCAGTCTACCCGGCGGATACAATGGGCAGTTCTTC.